This T cell receptor beta chain was sequenced in a study of cytomegalovirus exposure and HLA in healthy donors (TCRdb year 2017). About the study as a whole: In an earlier analysis of roughly 590 of the donors, 250 to 350 Gb of sequence data and 90 million to 120 million unique TCR beta sequences from about 179 million T cells were reported. The genetic ancestry cluster associated with self-reported Caucasian donors included 81% of the roughly 400 genotyped donors. The later analysis used no new phenotypic data to find candidate immune exposures, relying instead on TCR beta sequences and their occurrence across donors. Besides the first cohort of hundreds of subjects, a separate validation cohort made up of roughly 130 different subjects was used. The study profiled the T cell repertoires of approximately 700 subjects by immunosequencing and related them to cytomegalovirus serostatus. All discovery cohort repertoires had been generated using a single sequencing platform. Five DR-DQ haplotypes were handled as single units for association and clustering because linkage in the cohort was strong. The study aimed to test whether signatures of past pathogen exposure could be identified by cataloging public T cell receptors. An early release that covered about 640 HLA-typed donors contained approximately 320 gigabases of sequencing data and 80 million or so unique TCR sequences. Across 398 genotyped donors of the cohort, an average of about 200,000 unique TCR beta nucleotide sequences per donor were sequenced, and approximately 17% of those sequences were non-productive. Donor age, sex, ethnicity and CMV serostatus were collected together with the repertoire data. HLA typing covered class I and class II loci at four-digit resolution. To study patterns of TCR occurrence, a later analysis re-analyzed previously published TCR beta repertoires from more than 550 donors and added high-resolution HLA genotyping. An earlier analysis of 587 of the donors used high-throughput TCR beta sequencing to judge whether each TCR beta V gene segment behaved as functional or pseudogenic. To predict cytomegalovirus infection status, the study brought together high-throughput TCR immunosequencing, statistical association of individual TCRs with disease status, and machine learning. Typing coverage differed by locus: A, B, C, DRB1 and DQB1 were typed in about 620-640 donors, DQA1 in roughly 500, DPA1 in approximately 610, and DPB1 in just under 480. A later genetic analysis took genome-wide SNP genotypes for about three fifths of the 666 donors and used that subset as a discovery cohort. The investigation overall reported the following: A cluster of highly shared sequence variants was judged likely to be a technical artifact of the sequencing pipeline. Assigning TCR associations to individual alleles was difficult when HLA alleles, especially DR and DQ, strongly co-occurred. In a later analysis, several top co-occurrence clusters were reported to appear linked to parvovirus B19, influenza, CMV and Epstein-Barr virus. Compared with the 666-donor mean, donors in an Asian-associated ancestry cluster had fewer N-insertions in productive TCRs, according to a later genetic analysis. CMV serostatus was the only immune exposure information available for the cohort. A later genetic analysis associated a missense DCLRE1C variant with V-gene and J-gene trimming of TCR beta chains, and an independent cohort replicated the association. Roughly uniform sequencing depth across donors was assumed in presence/absence analyses, although this assumption may not hold. The authors suggested that the approach could potentially be extended to other disease states and immunological phenotypes. The cohort was sequenced for TCR beta chains only, and without alpha or paired-chain data the features that could be detected were limited. Across donors, most TCR sequences were observed very rarely, whereas some public TCRs were present in many individuals. A total of 150 to 200 TCR beta chains were listed by the study as associated with cytomegalovirus. According to a later analysis, most CMV-associated TCR beta chains appeared to be HLA-restricted, and the HLA associations seemed to be driven largely by CMV exposure. Some 16 rarely observed V segments, including chromosome 9 orphons, were excluded from the earlier analysis of just under 600 of the donors because counts were too low. Broadly in line with IMGT annotations, most TCR beta V segments showed up in productive rearrangements about 87% or about 30% of the time in an earlier analysis of 450 to 750 of the donors. In vitro tests confirmed that a few of the cytomegalovirus-associated TCR beta chains recognize cytomegalovirus antigens. The classifier was reported to diagnose cytomegalovirus status with high specificity and sensitivity in both the original and validation cohorts. In a later analysis, HLA-associated TCR beta chains showed more clonal expansion and lower generation probabilities than non-associated chains that were equally common. Specific HLA alleles were associated with over 15,000 TCR beta sequences at a false discovery rate of 0.05 in a later analysis. A further reported finding was that TCR beta sequences accurately predicted the HLA-A and HLA-B alleles for most subjects in the first cohort. In a later analysis, the rate of TCR association differed among HLA loci, with DRB1 alleles having the most associated TCRs and HLA-C alleles having the fewest. Correlated functional status among segregating V segments might reflect linkage disequilibrium, but an unknown experimental factor could not be ruled out. Because HLA typing was unavailable for some donors at each locus, only the typed subset was used in association tests.

The cohort was made up of several hundred healthy bone marrow donors. Cohort members were all nominally healthy when sampled, although unrecorded immune exposures were likely present. The donor was CMV seronegative and belonged to the group of around 400 seronegative cohort members. Every donor gave a peripheral blood sample, and the peripheral blood mononuclear cells from that sample were used for TCR beta sequencing. The Qiagen DNeasy Blood Extraction Kit was used to extract genomic DNA from the blood cell samples. Comment on this clone: What antigen it recognizes has not been identified.

The library relied on the immunoSEQ multiplex PCR assay. The multiplex PCR relied on a mix of 60 forward primers for TCR Vbeta segments and 13 reverse primers for TCR Jbeta segments. The CDR3 region of rearranged TCR beta genes was amplified from genomic DNA by a multiplex PCR assay. The Illumina HiSeq System was used to sequence the amplified TCR beta libraries as 87-base-pair reads. In the authors' own workflow: In a later analysis, roughly 80 million unique TCR beta chains were counted across the approximately 670 repertoires, and approximately 11 million of these chains were shared by at least two donors. To remove PCR and sequencing errors, raw reads were error-corrected and collapsed into unique sequences using a nearest-neighbor algorithm that merged closely related sequences. Alignment of CDR3 sequences to IMGT reference sequences was used to assign V, D and J gene segments. Each retained sequence needed at least a six-nucleotide match to both a V gene segment and a J gene segment. A rearrangement counted as productive if the CDR3 had no stop codons and remained in frame with V and J, and every other rearrangement counted as non-productive. Following IMGT convention, CDR3 was defined as the stretch from the second conserved V-encoded cysteine to the conserved J-encoded phenylalanine. Sequences without an unambiguous match to a single V gene segment were excluded from the earlier analysis of approximately 560 of the donors. An earlier analysis of 500 to 700 of the donors classified V segments as functional when productive rearrangements were above 56.7% and as segregating when the standard deviation between donors was above 5%. A statistical classification framework was developed to diagnose cytomegalovirus status using the catalog of TCR beta chain sequences. In a later analysis, V and J genes were assigned by comparing TCR nucleotide sequences against IMGT/GENE-DB human TR gene sequences. A later analysis assigned CDR3 sequences and most-parsimonious VDJ recombination scenarios with the TCRdist pipeline. In a later analysis, each TCR beta chain was defined by its CDR3 amino acid sequence together with its V-gene family, and reads without a unique V-gene family were excluded. In a later analysis, 450 to 600 highly shared, low-generation-probability nucleotide sequences were removed to address suspected cross-contamination and a sequencing artifact. In a later analysis, a clonal expansion index for each public chain was calculated from normalized within-repertoire ranks of inferred template counts. In a later analysis, generation probabilities were computed with a VDJ recombination model fitted to out-of-frame rearrangements, and the resulting probabilities were checked against IGoR. In a later analysis, TCR-TCR, TCR-HLA and TCR-CMV co-occurrence was scored with hypergeometric tests, and a repertoire-size bias correction was applied to TCR pairs. A later analysis estimated false discovery rates by permuting HLA or CMV assignments 20 times. In a later analysis, co-occurring TCRs were grouped with DBSCAN, and TCRdist sequence similarity was added when clustering was performed within HLA-allele-positive subsets. For co-occurrence clustering, repertoires with fewer than 30,000 or more than 120,000 public chains were excluded, along with a handful of repertoires with anomalous nucleotide sharing. The immuneACCESS repertoire file appears here via TCRdb, limited to in-frame rearrangements. These files lack a portion of the clones; in checked studies, under half of the deficit traces to unresolved V genes, and the cause of the others is not known. The V and J calls and clone size are taken from that table; D and trimming were inferred from the DNA. The table for this sample records about 54,000 clones. The ten biggest clones cover around 7.1% of the sample.

The source material was PBMCs. The origin of this receptor is a woman in her forties in good health and CMV-seronegative.

The DNA is TGTGCCAGCAGCTCCAGAAGGTTTGTTACAGCAGGCTCACCCCTCCACTTT. This gives the protein CASSSRRFVTAGSPLHF. The chain couples TRBV7-8 to TRBJ1-6; the D gene remains uncertain. The CDR3 numbers 17 residues from cysteine through phenylalanine. This entry keeps only the CDR3 DNA: 51 bases, framed from base 1. A distance of 23 bases separates the germline ends of V and J, which lose 4 bases and 10 bases respectively. CDR1 is given as SGHVS and CDR2 as FQNEAQ, both from the germline V gene.